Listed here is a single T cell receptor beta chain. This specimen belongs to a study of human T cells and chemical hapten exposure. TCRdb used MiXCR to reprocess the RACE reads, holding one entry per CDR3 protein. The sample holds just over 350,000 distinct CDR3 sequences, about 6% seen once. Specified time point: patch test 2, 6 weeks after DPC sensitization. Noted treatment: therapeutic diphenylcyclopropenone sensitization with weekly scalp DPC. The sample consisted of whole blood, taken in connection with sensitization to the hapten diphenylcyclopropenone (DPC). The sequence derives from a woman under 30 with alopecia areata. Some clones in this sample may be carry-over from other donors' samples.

The CDR3 DNA reads TGTGCCTCGGGGGGCTCGGATTGGGATGAGCAGTTCTTC. It codes for CASGGSDWDEQFF. The rearrangement uses TRBV19 and TRBJ2-1, with a possible D match to TRBD2 (7 bases). Germline V gene data show CDR1 as LNHDA and CDR2 as SQIVND (reference sequence). The CDR3 is made up of 13 amino acids. Trimming left V 11 bases short and J 8 bases short, with 19 bases between.